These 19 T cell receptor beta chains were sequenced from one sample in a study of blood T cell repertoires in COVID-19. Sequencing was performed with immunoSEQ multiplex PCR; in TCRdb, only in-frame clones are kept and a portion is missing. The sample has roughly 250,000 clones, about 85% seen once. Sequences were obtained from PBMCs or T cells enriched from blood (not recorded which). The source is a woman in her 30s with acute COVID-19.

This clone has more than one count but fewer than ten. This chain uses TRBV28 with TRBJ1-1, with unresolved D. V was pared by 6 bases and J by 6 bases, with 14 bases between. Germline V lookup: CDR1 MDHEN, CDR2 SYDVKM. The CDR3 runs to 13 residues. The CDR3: CASREQGGSEAFF. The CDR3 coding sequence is TGTGCCAGCAGGGAGCAAGGAGGCTCTGAAGCTTTCTTT.

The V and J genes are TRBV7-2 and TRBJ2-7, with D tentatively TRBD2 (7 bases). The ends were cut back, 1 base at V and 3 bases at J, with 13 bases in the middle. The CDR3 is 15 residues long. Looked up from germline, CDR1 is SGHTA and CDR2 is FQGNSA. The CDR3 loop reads CASSLEGGGGYEQYF. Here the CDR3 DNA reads TGTGCCAGCAGCTTAGAGGGGGGGGGAGGCTACGAGCAGTACTTC.

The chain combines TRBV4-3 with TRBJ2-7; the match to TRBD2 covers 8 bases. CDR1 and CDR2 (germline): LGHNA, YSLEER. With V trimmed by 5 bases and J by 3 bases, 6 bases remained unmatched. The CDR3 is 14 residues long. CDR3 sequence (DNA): TGCGCCAGCAGCTCGGGACTAGGAGACTACGAGCAGTACTTC. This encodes CASSSGLGDYEQYF.

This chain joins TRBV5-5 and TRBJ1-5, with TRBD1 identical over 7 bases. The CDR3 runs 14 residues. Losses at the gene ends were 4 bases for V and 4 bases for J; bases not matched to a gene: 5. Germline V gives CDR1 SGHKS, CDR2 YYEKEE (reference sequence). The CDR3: CASSPGQPNQPQHF. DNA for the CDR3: TGTGCCAGCAGCCCGGGACAGCCAAATCAGCCCCAGCATTTT.

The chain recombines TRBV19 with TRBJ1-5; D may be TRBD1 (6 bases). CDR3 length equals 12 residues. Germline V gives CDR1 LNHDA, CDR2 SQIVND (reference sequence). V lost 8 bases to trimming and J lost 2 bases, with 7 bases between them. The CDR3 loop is CASSGGNQPQHF. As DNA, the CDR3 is TGTGCCAGTTCAGGGGGCAATCAGCCCCAGCATTTT.

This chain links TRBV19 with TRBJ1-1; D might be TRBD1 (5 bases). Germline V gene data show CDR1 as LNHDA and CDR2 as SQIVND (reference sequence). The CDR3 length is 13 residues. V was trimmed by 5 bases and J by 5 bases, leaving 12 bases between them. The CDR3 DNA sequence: TGTGCCAGTAGTCCCGGGGGGTTTACTGAAGCTTTCTTT. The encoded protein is CASSPGGFTEAFF.

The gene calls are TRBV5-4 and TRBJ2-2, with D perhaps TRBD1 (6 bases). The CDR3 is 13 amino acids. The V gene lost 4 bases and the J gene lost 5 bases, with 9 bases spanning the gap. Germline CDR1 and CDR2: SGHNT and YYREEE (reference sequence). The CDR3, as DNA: TGTGCCAGCAGCATGGACAGTACCGGGGAGCTGTTTTTT. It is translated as CASSMDSTGELFF.

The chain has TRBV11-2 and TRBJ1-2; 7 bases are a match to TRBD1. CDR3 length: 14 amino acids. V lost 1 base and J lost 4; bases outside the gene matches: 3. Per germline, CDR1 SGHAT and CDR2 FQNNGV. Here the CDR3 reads CASSLGQGVYGYTF. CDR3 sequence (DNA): TGTGCCAGCAGCTTAGGTCAGGGGGTCTATGGCTACACCTTC.

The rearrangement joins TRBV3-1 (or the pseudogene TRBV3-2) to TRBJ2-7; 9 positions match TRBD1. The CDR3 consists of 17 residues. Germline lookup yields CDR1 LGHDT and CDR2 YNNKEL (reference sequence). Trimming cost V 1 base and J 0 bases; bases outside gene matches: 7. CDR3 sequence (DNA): TGTGCCAGCAGCCAAGGTAACCCGGGACAGGGCTCCTACGAGCAGTACTTC. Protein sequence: CASSQGNPGQGSYEQYF.

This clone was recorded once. The CDR3 spells CASSIDGPGGFETQYF. The CDR3 nucleotides are TGTGCCAGTAGTATAGATGGTCCAGGGGGGTTTGAGACCCAGTACTTC. The chain recombines TRBV19 with TRBJ2-5; TRBD1 might be the D (7 bases). Germline V gene lookup returns CDR1 LNHDA and CDR2 SQIVND (reference sequence). The CDR3 sequence is 16 residues long. Deletions cut 0 bases from V and 5 bases from J, with 16 bases between.

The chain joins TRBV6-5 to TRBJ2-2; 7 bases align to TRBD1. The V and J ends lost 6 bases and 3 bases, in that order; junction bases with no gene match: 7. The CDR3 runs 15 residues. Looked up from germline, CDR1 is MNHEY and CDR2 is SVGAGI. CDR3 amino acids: CASRRTGVDTGELFF. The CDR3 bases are TGTGCCAGCAGGCGAACAGGGGTGGACACCGGGGAGCTGTTTTTT.

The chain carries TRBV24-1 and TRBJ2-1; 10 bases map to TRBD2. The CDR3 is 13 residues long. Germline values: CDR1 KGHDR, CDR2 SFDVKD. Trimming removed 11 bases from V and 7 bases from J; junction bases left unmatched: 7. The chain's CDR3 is CAKPSGSGNEQFF. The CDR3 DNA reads TGTGCCAAGCCTAGCGGGAGTGGAAATGAGCAGTTCTTC.

The DNA of the CDR3 is TGTGCCAGCAGCTTAGGGACAGGATATTCACCCCTCCACTTT. This encodes CASSLGTGYSPLHF. J is TRBJ1-6 and V is TRBV11-2; 7 bases are shared with TRBD1. This CDR3 is built from 14 residues. The J segment lost 8 bases and the V segment lost 1 base, leaving 2 bases of the junction unmatched. Germline values: CDR1 SGHAT, CDR2 FQNNGV. Variable domain in full (rest from reference TRBV11-2 and TRBJ1-6): EAGVAQSPRYKIIEKRQSVAFWCNPISGHATLYWYQQILGQGPKLLIQFQNNGVVDDSQLPKDRFSAERLKGVDSTLKIQPAKLEDSAVYLCASSLGTGYSPLHFGNGTRLTVT.

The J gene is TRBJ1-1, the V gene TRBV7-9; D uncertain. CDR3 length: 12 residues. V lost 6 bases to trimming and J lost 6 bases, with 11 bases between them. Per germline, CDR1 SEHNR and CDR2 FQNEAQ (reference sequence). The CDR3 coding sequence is TGTGCCAGCAGTGAGGGCCCAGCTGAAGCTTTCTTT. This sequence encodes CASSEGPAEAFF.

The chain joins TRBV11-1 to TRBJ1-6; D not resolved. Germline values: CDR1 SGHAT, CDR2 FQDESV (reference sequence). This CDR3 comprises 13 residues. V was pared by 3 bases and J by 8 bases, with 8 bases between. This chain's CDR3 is CASSFVAYSPLHF. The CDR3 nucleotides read TGTGCCAGCAGCTTTGTCGCGTATTCACCCCTCCACTTT. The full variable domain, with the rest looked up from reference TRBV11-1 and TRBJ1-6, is EAEVAQSPRYKITEKSQAVAFWCDPISGHATLYWYRQILGQGPELLVQFQDESVVDDSQLPKDRFSAERLKGVDSTLKIQPAELGDSAMYLCASSFVAYSPLHFGNGTRLTVT.

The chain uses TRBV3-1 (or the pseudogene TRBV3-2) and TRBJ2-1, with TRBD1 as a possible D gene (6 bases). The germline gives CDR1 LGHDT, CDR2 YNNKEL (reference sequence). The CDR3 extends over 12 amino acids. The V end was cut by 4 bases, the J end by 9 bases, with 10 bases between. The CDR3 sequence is CASSLQGIEQFF. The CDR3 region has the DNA TGTGCCAGCAGCCTTCAGGGGATTGAGCAGTTCTTC.

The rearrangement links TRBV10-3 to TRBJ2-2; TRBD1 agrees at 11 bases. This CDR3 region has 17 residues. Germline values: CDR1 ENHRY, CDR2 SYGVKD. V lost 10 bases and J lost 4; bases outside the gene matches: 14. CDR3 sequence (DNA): TGTGCCACCAGGTCCCTTGGACAGGGGGCGGGCACCGGGGAGCTGTTTTTT. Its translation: CATRSLGQGAGTGELFF.

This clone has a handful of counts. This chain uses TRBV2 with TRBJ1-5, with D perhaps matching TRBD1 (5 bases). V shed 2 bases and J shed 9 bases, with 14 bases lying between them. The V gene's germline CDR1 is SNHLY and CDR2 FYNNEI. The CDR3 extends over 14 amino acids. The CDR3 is CASSEPGLGGPQHF. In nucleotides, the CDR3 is TGTGCCAGCAGTGAACCCGGTCTCGGGGGGCCCCAGCATTTT. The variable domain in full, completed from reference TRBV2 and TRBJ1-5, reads EPEVTQTPSHQVTQMGQEVILRCVPISNHLYFYWYRQILGQKVEFLVSFYNNEISEKSEIFDDQFSVERPDGSNFTLKIRSTKLEDSAMYFCASSEPGLGGPQHFGDGTRLSIL.

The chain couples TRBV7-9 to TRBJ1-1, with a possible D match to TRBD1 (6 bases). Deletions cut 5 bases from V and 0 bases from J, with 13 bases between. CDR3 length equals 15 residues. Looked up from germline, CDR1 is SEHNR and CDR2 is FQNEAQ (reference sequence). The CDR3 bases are TGTGCCAGCAGCAATCCGACAGGTATGAACACTGAAGCTTTCTTT. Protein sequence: CASSNPTGMNTEAFF.